This is a list of T cell receptor beta chains from one sample in a study of control samples from healthy donors and cancer patients. The data were produced by immunoSEQ multiplex PCR, yet TCRdb's version contains in-frame clones alone and is incomplete. The sample contains approximately 140,000 clones, roughly 89% of which appear only once. The sequenced sample consisted of PBMCs. These receptors came from a man aged 50 or older with head and neck cancer. Both conserved end residues are part of each CDR3. Each record gives: J gene, V gene, D gene, CDR3 DNA, CDR3 protein. The D gene is left open where the match is weak.

j_gene: TRBJ2-3
v_gene: TRBV6-5
d_gene: TRBD2
CDR3nt: TGTGCCAGCAGTTACAGCCTAGCGGAGATCACAGATACGCAGTATTTT
CDR3aa: CASSYSLAEITDTQYF

j_gene: TRBJ2-2
v_gene: TRBV9
d_gene: -
CDR3nt: TGTGCCAGCAGCGTATCCGGGAGACTTACCGGGGAGCTGTTTTTT
CDR3aa: CASSVSGRLTGELFF

j_gene: TRBJ2-5
v_gene: TRBV5-8
d_gene: TRBD1
CDR3nt: TGTGCCAGCAGCCTCGGACAGGGCATCCCTAGGCAAGAGACCCAGTACTTC
CDR3aa: CASSLGQGIPRQETQYF

j_gene: TRBJ1-2
v_gene: TRBV27
d_gene: TRBD1
CDR3nt: TGTGCCAGCAGCTTGACAGGGAGGTTCTATGGCTACACCTTC
CDR3aa: CASSLTGRFYGYTF

j_gene: TRBJ1-2
v_gene: TRBV5-6
d_gene: -
CDR3nt: TGTGCCAGCAGCGGAGACAGGCGCTATGGCTACACCTTC
CDR3aa: CASSGDRRYGYTF

j_gene: TRBJ1-2
v_gene: TRBV6-2/TRBV6-3
d_gene: -
CDR3nt: TGTGCCAGCAGTTTTCCGGACGGGAACTATGGCTACACCTTC
CDR3aa: CASSFPDGNYGYTF

j_gene: TRBJ1-1
v_gene: TRBV7-9
d_gene: -
CDR3nt: TGTGCCAGCAGCTTTCCAAGGAGTGCTGAAGCTTTCTTT
CDR3aa: CASSFPRSAEAFF

j_gene: TRBJ2-1
v_gene: TRBV6-5
d_gene: -
CDR3nt: TGTGCCAGCAACGGACTCGTCGTTGAGCAGTTCTTC
CDR3aa: CASNGLVVEQFF

j_gene: TRBJ2-1
v_gene: TRBV3-1/TRBV3-2
d_gene: -
CDR3nt: TGTGCCAGCAGCCATTCCGCGTACAATGAGCAGTTCTTC
CDR3aa: CASSHSAYNEQFF

j_gene: TRBJ2-4
v_gene: TRBV28
d_gene: TRBD1
CDR3nt: TGTGCCAGCAGTTTGCAGGGGGCGAGGGACATTCAGTACTTC
CDR3aa: CASSLQGARDIQYF

j_gene: TRBJ2-7
v_gene: TRBV5-8
d_gene: -
CDR3nt: TGTGCCAGCAGCTCCCAGACAGCCTACGAGCAGTACTTC
CDR3aa: CASSSQTAYEQYF